These 14 T cell receptor beta chains share one sample of origin, sequenced in a study of response to subunit inactivated influenza vaccine. TCRdb redid the calling of the RT-PCR reads with MiXCR, one entry per CDR3 protein. The sample consists of fewer than 200,000 distinct CDR3 sequences, around a tenth of them appearing once. Sample: non-naive T cells sorted from PBMCs, taken on the day of vaccination. The receptors were sampled from a man in his fifties or sixties who received an inactivated influenza vaccine.

In this sample, this clonotype turned up a few times. This rearrangement joins TRBV6-5 to TRBJ1-2, with D maybe TRBD1 (5 bases). The CDR3 loop spans 19 amino acids. Germline-derived CDR1 and CDR2 are MNHEY and SVGAGI. Trimming took off 2 bases at V and 0 bases at J, with 22 bases between the two ends. CDR3 amino acids: CASSYKSGKGLWANYGYTF. The CDR3 coding sequence is TGTGCCAGCAGTTACAAGTCGGGCAAGGGGCTCTGGGCTAACTATGGCTACACCTTC.

This clonotype was recorded once. A read error may be the cause here, since a much bigger clone is one base away. V is TRBV27 and J is TRBJ1-1; D not resolved. The germline CDR1 and CDR2 sequences are MNHEY and SMNVEV (reference sequence). This CDR3 region has 14 residues. CDR3 DNA: TGTTCCAGCAGCCGCACTAGGTTGAACACTGAAGCTTTCTTT. Translation gives CSSSRTRLNTEAFF.

V gene TRBV20-1 combines with J gene TRBJ2-3, with a tentative D call TRBD1 (6 bases). Trimming took off 5 bases at V and 2 bases at J, with 20 bases between the two ends. There are 16 residues in the CDR3. Germline V lookup: CDR1 DFQATT, CDR2 SNEGSKA (reference sequence). CDR3 sequence: CSAHTRTDDITDTQYF. The CDR3 DNA reads TGCAGTGCTCACACTCGGACAGATGATATCACAGATACGCAGTATTTT.

Ten or more counts support this clonotype. V gene TRBV10-3 combines with J gene TRBJ2-1; the match to TRBD2 covers 15 bases. From germline, CDR1 is ENHRY and CDR2 SYGVKD. The CDR3 spans 20 residues. V gave up 3 bases and J gave up 12 bases; unmatched junction bases: 21. CDR3 amino acids: CAISDGSLRKQGLAGGPQFF. CDR3 bases: TGTGCCATCAGTGACGGGTCGCTCCGTAAACAGGGACTAGCGGGAGGCCCGCAGTTCTTC.

This clonotype occurred a few times. The chain couples TRBV15 to TRBJ2-2, with 8 bases fitting TRBD2. The CDR3 loop spans 14 amino acids. V was clipped by 6 bases and J by 5 bases; unmatched bases: 5. The germline gives CDR1 LNHNV, CDR2 YYDKDF (reference sequence). CDR3 residues: CATSTGGPTGELFF. In DNA form, the CDR3 reads TGTGCCACCAGTACGGGGGGGCCGACCGGGGAGCTGTTTTTT.

This clonotype was observed a handful of times. This chain links TRBV6-2 or TRBV6-3 with TRBJ2-6, with D unresolved. Germline loops: CDR1 MNHEY, CDR2 SVGEGT. V lost 5 bases and J lost 0, with 8 bases in between. CDR3 length: 15 residues. The CDR3 DNA sequence: TGTGCCAGCAGTCCAGACAACTCTGGGGCCAACGTCCTGACTTTC. Translated, it gives CASSPDNSGANVLTF.

This clonotype was detected a few times. The V gene is TRBV6-5, the J gene TRBJ2-7, with 9 bases matching TRBD2. Germline V gene data show CDR1 as MNHEY and CDR2 as SVGAGI. This CDR3 region has 15 residues. Trimming at V came to 2 bases and at J to 3 bases, leaving 5 bases not matched to a gene. In DNA, the CDR3 is TGTGCCAGCAGTTACAATAGCGGGGGAGACTACGAGCAGTACTTC. The encoded protein is CASSYNSGGDYEQYF.

There are many counts of this clonotype. The chain couples TRBV28 to TRBJ2-3, with 8 bases matching TRBD2. Trimming took 7 bases from V and 3 from J; bases not matched to a gene: 12. The CDR3 runs 16 residues. From germline, CDR1 is MDHEN and CDR2 SYDVKM. DNA of the CDR3: TGTGCCAGCACCCGCCTACTTGCGGGGGGAACAGATACGCAGTATTTT. Its translation is CASTRLLAGGTDTQYF.

The sample holds many counts of this clonotype. CDR3 DNA: TGTGCCAGCAGCACCCCAGGACTAGCGGGAGGCTCGGCTCTCTACGAGCAGTACTTC. Translating gives CASSTPGLAGGSALYEQYF. The rearrangement links TRBV28 to TRBJ2-7; 14 positions match TRBD2. CDR1 is MDHEN, CDR2 SYDVKM, per germline. The CDR3 runs 19 residues. Losses at the gene ends were 6 bases for V and 3 bases for J; bases not matched to a gene: 16. Full variable domain (remainder filled in from reference TRBV28 and TRBJ2-7): DVKVTQSSRYLVKRTGEKVFLECVQDMDHENMFWYRQDPGLGLRLIYFSYDVKMKEKGDIPEGYSVSREKKERFSLILESASTNQTSMYLCASSTPGLAGGSALYEQYFGPGTRLTVT.

This clonotype was counted at least ten times. The chain uses TRBV18 and TRBJ2-1; D is ambiguous. The CDR3 contains 15 residues. Trimming left V 1 base short and J 0 bases short, with 7 bases between. The germline gives CDR1 KGHSH, CDR2 LQKENI. The CDR3 bases are TGTGCCAGCTCACCACAAGCGAGCTCCTACAATGAGCAGTTCTTC. Amino acids: CASSPQASSYNEQFF.

The genes are TRBV2 and TRBJ1-2; 8 bases match TRBD1. There are 16 residues in the CDR3. From germline, CDR1 is SNHLY and CDR2 FYNNEI. With 6 bases clipped from V and 0 bases from J, the junction kept 9 bases outside the gene matches. The CDR3 loop reads CASRQRDRGANYGYTF. The DNA for the CDR3 is TGTGCCAGCAGACAAAGAGACAGGGGCGCTAACTATGGCTACACCTTC.

The CDR3 DNA sequence: TGCGCCAGCAGCTTGGCCCCTCCGGGACAGGGGGCTCTTAGGCAGTTCTTC. Its protein is CASSLAPPGQGALRQFF. The chain joins TRBV5-1 to TRBJ2-1; TRBD1 matches 12 bases. After removal of 0 bases from V and 12 bases from J, the junction contained 13 bases not matched to a gene. The CDR3 totals 17 residues. Germline-derived CDR1 and CDR2 are SGHRS and YFSETQ.

This rearrangement joins TRBV27 to TRBJ2-1; TRBD2 aligns across 14 bases. The J segment lost 8 bases and the V segment lost 6 bases, leaving 9 bases of the junction unmatched. Germline assignment: CDR1 MNHEY and CDR2 SMNVEV (reference sequence). The CDR3 covers 16 residues. Here the CDR3 reads CASSQTSGRGGYEQFF. The CDR3, as DNA: TGTGCCAGCAGCCAGACTAGCGGGAGGGGGGGCTATGAGCAGTTCTTC.

The rearrangement uses TRBV7-9 and TRBJ1-5; D gene uncertain. This CDR3 region has 14 residues. From germline, CDR1 is SEHNR and CDR2 FQNEAQ (reference sequence). Trimming left V 1 base short and J 16 bases short, with 20 bases between. CDR3 loop: CASSLGPTPGPIHF. Here the CDR3 DNA reads TGTGCCAGCAGCTTAGGGCCAACCCCGGGCCCGATTCATTTT. The entire variable domain, with the rest obtained from reference TRBV7-9 and TRBJ1-5, is as follows: DTGVSQNPRHKITKRGQNVTFRCDPISEHNRLYWYRQTLGQGPEFLTYFQNEAQLEKSRLLSDRFSAERPKGSFSTLEIQRTEQGDSAMYLCASSLGPTPGPIHFGDGTRLSIL.